Listed below are T cell receptor beta chains from one sample, sequenced in a study of T-cell reconstitution after alpha-beta-depleted transplantation in children. TCRdb re-called the PCR reads with MiXCR, one entry per CDR3 protein. The sample consists of roughly 24,000 distinct CDR3 sequences, approximately 10% of them appearing once. The sample in question was PBMCs from the stem cell graft donor, obtained from the stem cell graft. These receptors were obtained from a human donor who donated a stem cell graft to a child with chronic granulomatous disease. CDR3s include the opening cysteine and the closing phenylalanine or tryptophan. D genes are given only for firm matches. Not every row has a clone size; where given, it reads once, few, many or a size class.

clone_size j_call v_call d_call cdr3_nt cdr3_aa
many TRBJ2-2 TRBV7-9 TRBD1 TGTGCCAGCAGCTTAATGGGACAGAAGAACACCGGGGAGCTGTTTTTT CASSLMGQKNTGELFF
many TRBJ2-7 TRBV25-1 TRBD1 TGTGCCAGCAGCCATGGGACAGGGTCCTACGAGCAGTACTTC CASSHGTGSYEQYF
many TRBJ2-3 TRBV7-6 . TGTGCCAGCAGCTTAGGGTCGCTCGAAAGCACAGATACGCAGTATTTT CASSLGSLESTDTQYF
. TRBJ2-5 TRBV6-2/TRBV6-3 . TGTGCCAGCGGCCGGGGGAGCGGAGGCCAAGAGACCCAGTACTTC CASGRGSGGQETQYF
. TRBJ2-7 TRBV20-1 . TGCAGTGCTATACGCCGGGACATCTACGAGCAGTACTTC CSAIRRDIYEQYF
many TRBJ1-2 TRBV12-3/TRBV12-4 . TGTGCCAGCAGTTTACAGGGCTATGGCTACACCTTC CASSLQGYGYTF
many TRBJ1-2 TRBV4-2 TRBD1 TGTGCCAGCAGCCAAGATTTGAGGGACAGCATTCCTCACTCCTATGGCTACACCTTC CASSQDLRDSIPHSYGYTF
many TRBJ2-3 TRBV6-6 TRBD2 TGTGCCAGCAGTTACGTGGCGGGGGTCACAGATACGCAGTATTTT CASSYVAGVTDTQYF
many TRBJ2-7 TRBV5-1 TRBD2 TGCGCCAGCCGAAGCGGGGGCTCCTACGAGCAGTACTTC CASRSGGSYEQYF
many TRBJ1-4 TRBV29-1 . TGCAGCGTTGCGGGGGGCATAAATGAAAAACTGTTTTTT CSVAGGINEKLFF
many TRBJ2-1 TRBV5-1 . TGCGCCAGCAGCTCTGGCATTGATGAGCAGTTCTTC CASSSGIDEQFF
many TRBJ2-7 TRBV6-5 . TGTGCCAGCAGTTACTTGAGGGGCCTCGGCTACGAGCAGTACTTC CASSYLRGLGYEQYF
many TRBJ2-1 TRBV20-1 TRBD1 TGCAGTGCTAGTACCCGACAGGGAACGAATGAGCAGTTCTTC CSASTRQGTNEQFF
medium-sized TRBJ2-3 TRBV5-1 . TGCGCCAGCAGCTTGGTATCAGATACGCAGTATTTT CASSLVSDTQYF